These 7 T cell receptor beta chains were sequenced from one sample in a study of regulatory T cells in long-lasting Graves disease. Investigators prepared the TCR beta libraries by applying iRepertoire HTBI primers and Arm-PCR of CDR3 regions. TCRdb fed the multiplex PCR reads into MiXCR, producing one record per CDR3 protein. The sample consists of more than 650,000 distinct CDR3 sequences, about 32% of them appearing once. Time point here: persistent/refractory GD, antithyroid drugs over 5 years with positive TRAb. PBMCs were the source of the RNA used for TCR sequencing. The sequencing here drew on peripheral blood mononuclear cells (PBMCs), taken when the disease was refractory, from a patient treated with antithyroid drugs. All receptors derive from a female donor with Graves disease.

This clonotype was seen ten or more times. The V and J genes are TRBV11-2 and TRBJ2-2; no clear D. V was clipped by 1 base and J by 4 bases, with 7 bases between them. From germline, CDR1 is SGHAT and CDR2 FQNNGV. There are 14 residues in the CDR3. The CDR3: CASSLVRTTGELFF. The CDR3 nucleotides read TGTGCCAGCAGCTTAGTCAGAACCACCGGGGAGCTGTTTTTT. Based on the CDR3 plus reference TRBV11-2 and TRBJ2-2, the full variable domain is EAGVAQSPRYKIIEKRQSVAFWCNPISGHATLYWYQQILGQGPKLLIQFQNNGVVDDSQLPKDRFSAERLKGVDSTLKIQPAKLEDSAVYLCASSLVRTTGELFFGEGSRLTVL.

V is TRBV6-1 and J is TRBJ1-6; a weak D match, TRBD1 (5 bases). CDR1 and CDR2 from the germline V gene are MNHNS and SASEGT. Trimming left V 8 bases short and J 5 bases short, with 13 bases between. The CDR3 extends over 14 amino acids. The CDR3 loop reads CASSGRGNNSPLHF. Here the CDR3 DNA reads TGTGCCAGCTCGGGGAGGGGTAATAATTCACCCCTCCACTTT.

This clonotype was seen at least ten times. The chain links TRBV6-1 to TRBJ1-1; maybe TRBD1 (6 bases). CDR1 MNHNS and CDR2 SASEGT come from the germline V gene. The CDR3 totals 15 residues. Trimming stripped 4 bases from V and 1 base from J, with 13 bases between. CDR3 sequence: CASSGNRDQNTEAFF. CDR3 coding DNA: TGTGCCAGCAGTGGGAACAGGGATCAGAACACTGAAGCTTTCTTT.

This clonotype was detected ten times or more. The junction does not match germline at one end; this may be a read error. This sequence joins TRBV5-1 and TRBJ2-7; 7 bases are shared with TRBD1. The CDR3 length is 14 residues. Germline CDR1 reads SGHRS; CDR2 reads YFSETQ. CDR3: CASSPRDRSYEQYF. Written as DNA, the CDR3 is TGTGCCAGCAGTCCAAGGGACAGATCCTACGAGCAGTACTTC.

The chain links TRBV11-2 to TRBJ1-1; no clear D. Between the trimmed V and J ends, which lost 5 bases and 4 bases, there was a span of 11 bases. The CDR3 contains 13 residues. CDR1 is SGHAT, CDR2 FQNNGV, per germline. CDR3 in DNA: TGTGCCAGCAGCAGTCGGCCAGGCACTGAAGCTTTCTTT. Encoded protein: CASSSRPGTEAFF.

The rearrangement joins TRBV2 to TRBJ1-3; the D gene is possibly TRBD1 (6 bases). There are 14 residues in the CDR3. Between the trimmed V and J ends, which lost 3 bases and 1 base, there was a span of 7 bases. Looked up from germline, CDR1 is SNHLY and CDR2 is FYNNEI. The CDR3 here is CASSDTGSGNTIYF. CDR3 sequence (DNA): TGTGCCAGCAGTGATACAGGGTCTGGAAACACCATATATTTT.

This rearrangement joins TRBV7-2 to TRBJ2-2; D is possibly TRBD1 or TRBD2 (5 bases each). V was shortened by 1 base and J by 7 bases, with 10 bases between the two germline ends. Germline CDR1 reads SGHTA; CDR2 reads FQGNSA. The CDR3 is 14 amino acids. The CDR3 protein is CASSLGGAIGELFF. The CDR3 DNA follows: TGTGCCAGCAGCTTAGGAGGGGCGATCGGGGAGCTGTTTTTT.